One sample yielded the 13 T cell receptor beta chains listed below, sequenced in a study of human T cells and chemical hapten exposure. Time point described: patch test 3, about 24 weeks after DPC sensitization. Treatment of the sample: therapeutic diphenylcyclopropenone sensitization with weekly scalp DPC. Total RNA extraction was carried out from unfractionated whole blood. Each CDR3 protein gets one entry after TCRdb re-called the RACE reads with MiXCR. The sample shows roughly 38,000 distinct CDR3 sequences, 9% to 9.5% of them seen only once. Sequenced material: whole blood, taken in connection with sensitization to the hapten diphenylcyclopropenone (DPC). Receptor source: a man in his fifties with alopecia areata. Some clones in this sample may be carry-over from other donors' samples.

This rearrangement joins TRBV6-2 or TRBV6-3 to TRBJ2-1, with 8 positions matching TRBD2. The CDR3 length is 15 residues. V lost 2 bases and J lost 3; bases outside the gene matches: 3. Germline lookup yields CDR1 MNHEY and CDR2 SVGEGT. The CDR3 reads CASSYAGGNYNEQFF. CDR3 DNA: TGTGCCAGCAGTTACGCGGGAGGAAACTACAATGAGCAGTTCTTC.

This clonotype was detected many times. The J gene is TRBJ2-2, the V gene TRBV19; TRBD1 matches 9 bases. The junction had 0 bases not matched to a gene; V was cut back by 4 bases and J by 3 bases. CDR1 LNHDA and CDR2 SQIVND come from the germline V gene (reference sequence). This CDR3 region has 14 residues. Written as DNA, the CDR3 is TGTGCCAGTAGTAGGGACAGGGACACCGGGGAGCTGTTTTTT. It yields the protein CASSRDRDTGELFF. The variable domain in full, completed from reference TRBV19 and TRBJ2-2, reads DGGITQSPKYLFRKEGQNVTLSCEQNLNHDAMYWYRQDPGQGLRLIYYSQIVNDFQKGDIAEGYSVSREKKESFPLTVTSAQKNPTAFYLCASSRDRDTGELFFGEGSRLTVL.

This clonotype was recorded a few times. This chain joins TRBV12-3 or TRBV12-4 and TRBJ2-7; D gene ambiguous. Trimming took off 2 bases at V and 0 bases at J, with 8 bases between the two ends. This CDR3 has 14 amino acids. This chain's CDR3 is CASSLQAASYEQYF. The CDR3 region has the DNA TGTGCCAGCAGTTTACAGGCTGCCTCCTACGAGCAGTACTTC.

This clonotype was seen a few times. The V gene is TRBV7-2, the J gene TRBJ2-7, with D perhaps being TRBD1 or TRBD2 (5 bases each). Germline V gene sequence: CDR1 SGHTA, CDR2 FQGNSA. This CDR3 comprises 13 residues. V dropped 1 base and J dropped 3 bases, with 7 bases sitting between them. Here the CDR3 DNA reads TGTGCCAGCAGCTTAGGTGGGGGCTACGAGCAGTACTTC. This codes for CASSLGGGYEQYF.

This clonotype showed up many times. The chain couples TRBV28 to TRBJ2-5, with 7 bases matching TRBD1. The J segment lost 1 base and the V segment lost 6 bases, leaving 5 bases of the junction unmatched. The CDR3 runs 14 residues. Germline V lookup: CDR1 MDHEN, CDR2 SYDVKM. The CDR3, as DNA: TGTGCCAGCAGGGAACAGGGGTCCCAAGAGACCCAGTACTTC. As protein: CASREQGSQETQYF.

This clonotype was seen many times. The chain couples TRBV19 to TRBJ2-1; D possibly uses TRBD1 or TRBD2 (6 bases each). The V end lost 10 bases, the J end lost 0 bases, and 13 bases lay between the germline ends. Germline-derived CDR1 and CDR2 are LNHDA and SQIVND (reference sequence). The CDR3 has 14 residues. The CDR3 region is CATRGEISYNEQFF. CDR3 sequence (DNA): TGTGCCACGAGGGGGGAGATCTCCTACAATGAGCAGTTCTTC.

Many counts were recorded for this clonotype. The chain couples TRBV6-2 or TRBV6-3 to TRBJ2-1, with 8 bases identical to TRBD1. The germline V gene has CDR1 MNHEY and CDR2 SVGEGT. Trimming at V came to 5 bases and at J to 5 bases, leaving 2 bases not matched to a gene. The CDR3 spans 13 residues. This CDR3 reads CASSSRGHNEQFF. The CDR3 nucleotides read TGTGCCAGCAGTAGCAGGGGGCACAATGAGCAGTTCTTC.

This clonotype was detected ten times or more. J is TRBJ2-1 and V is TRBV29-1; 12 bases are shared with TRBD2. V was clipped by 7 bases and J by 9 bases; unmatched bases: 7. The CDR3 has 13 amino acids. Germline CDR1 reads SQVTM; CDR2 reads ANQGSEA. CDR3 nucleotides: TGCAGCGGCCGACTAGCGGGAGATAGTGAGCAGTTCTTC. This translates into CSGRLAGDSEQFF.

Many counts were recorded for this clonotype. CDR3 protein: CASTPTGRRVNIGETQYF. CDR3 DNA sequence: TGTGCCAGCACCCCCACCGGCCGGCGAGTAAATATCGGGGAGACCCAGTACTTC. The gene calls are TRBV28 and TRBJ2-5; D is unresolved. CDR3 length: 18 amino acids. V lost 7 bases to trimming and J lost 5 bases, with 29 bases between them. CDR1 MDHEN and CDR2 SYDVKM come from the germline V gene.

This clonotype has a count of ten or more. The gene calls are TRBV4-3 and TRBJ1-6; D is unresolved. Trimming stripped 0 bases from V and 7 bases from J, with 10 bases between. CDR1 is LGHNA and CDR2 is YSLEER in the germline V gene. The CDR3 sequence is 15 residues long. CDR3 amino acids: CASSQDAGSNSPLHF. CDR3 bases: TGCGCCAGCAGCCAAGATGCAGGCTCCAATTCACCCCTCCACTTT.

This clonotype has only a few counts. V usage is TRBV28 and J usage is TRBJ2-5; TRBD1 matches at 9 bases. The CDR3 covers 15 residues. The trim removed 5 bases at V and 5 bases at J, leaving 9 bases unmatched. Germline V gene data show CDR1 as MDHEN and CDR2 as SYDVKM. The CDR3 DNA reads TGTGCCAGCAGTCGTCCCGGGACAGGGTCGGAGACCCAGTACTTC. This translates into CASSRPGTGSETQYF.

The chain couples TRBV20-1 to TRBJ1-1, with 7 bases lining up with TRBD1. Germline CDR1 reads DFQATT; CDR2 reads SNEGSKA (reference sequence). The length of the CDR3 is 15 residues. The V gene end was trimmed by 0 bases and the J gene end by 1 base; junction bases not matched to a gene: 5. The CDR3 loop is CSARDPGQRNTEAFF. The DNA for the CDR3 is TGCAGTGCTAGAGACCCGGGACAGCGGAACACTGAAGCTTTCTTT.

The J gene is TRBJ1-1, the V gene TRBV11-2, with D unclear. The CDR3 loop spans 13 amino acids. Germline assignment: CDR1 SGHAT and CDR2 FQNNGV. Trimming pared 3 bases from V and 3 bases from J, leaving 8 bases between. The CDR3 DNA is TGTGCCAGCAGCTTCCAAGGAGACACTGAAGCTTTCTTT. It codes for CASSFQGDTEAFF.